Presented here are 5 T cell receptor beta chains from one specimen sequenced in a study of technical replicates of blood from a handful of donors. Using immunoSEQ multiplex PCR, the repertoire was profiled, and TCRdb retains in-frame clones only, with some absent. The sample carries tens of thousands of clones, around 94% recorded once. Material for sequencing was T cells isolated from PBMCs. All receptors derive from a human donor in good health.

The gene calls are TRBV19 and TRBJ1-2; 7 bases are a match to TRBD1. This CDR3 has 14 amino acids. CDR1 is LNHDA, CDR2 SQIVND, per germline (reference sequence). The V and J ends lost 5 bases and 5 bases, in that order; junction bases with no gene match: 8. CDR3 nucleotide sequence: TGTGCCAGTAGTTTACAGGGGTCGCGGTATGGCTACACCTTC. Its translation: CASSLQGSRYGYTF.

This clone was observed once. This sequence joins TRBV7-9 and TRBJ1-2; weak D call: TRBD1 (6 bases). With 1 base removed from V and 7 bases from J, the gap between germline ends came to 13 bases. Germline loops: CDR1 SEHNR, CDR2 FQNEAQ (reference sequence). The CDR3 spans 14 residues. The CDR3 loop reads CASSLGQVKGGYTF. CDR3 DNA sequence: TGTGCCAGCAGCTTAGGACAGGTTAAGGGTGGCTACACCTTC.

The CDR3 is CASSLSGTGSEAFF. In DNA form, the CDR3 reads TGCGCCAGCAGCTTGTCTGGGACAGGATCTGAAGCTTTCTTT. The rearrangement uses TRBV5-1 and TRBJ1-1, with 8 bases matching TRBD1. The V gene end was trimmed by 1 base and the J gene end by 6 bases; junction bases not matched to a gene: 5. The germline CDR1 and CDR2 sequences are SGHRS and YFSETQ. The CDR3 has 14 amino acids.

This chain links TRBV19 with TRBJ2-5; D might be TRBD2 (6 bases). Germline assignment: CDR1 LNHDA and CDR2 SQIVND (reference sequence). Trimming stripped 8 bases from V and 4 bases from J, with 8 bases between. This CDR3 comprises 11 residues. The CDR3 DNA sequence: TGTGCCAGTGCAGCGGGAGAGACCCAGTACTTC. This translates into CASAAGETQYF. Complete variable domain (other parts from reference TRBV19 and TRBJ2-5): DGGITQSPKYLFRKEGQNVTLSCEQNLNHDAMYWYRQDPGQGLRLIYYSQIVNDFQKGDIAEGYSVSREKKESFPLTVTSAQKNPTAFYLCASAAGETQYFGPGTRLLVL.

The gene calls are TRBV23-1 and TRBJ1-4; tentatively, D is TRBD1 (5 bases). TRBV23-1 is recorded as an ORF, its role being uncertain. Between the trimmed V and J ends, which lost 10 bases and 8 bases, there was a span of 17 bases. This CDR3 is built from 13 residues. CDR3 in amino acids: CANLTDKREKLFF. The CDR3 DNA is TGCGCCAACTTGACAGACAAGAGGGAAAAACTGTTTTTT.